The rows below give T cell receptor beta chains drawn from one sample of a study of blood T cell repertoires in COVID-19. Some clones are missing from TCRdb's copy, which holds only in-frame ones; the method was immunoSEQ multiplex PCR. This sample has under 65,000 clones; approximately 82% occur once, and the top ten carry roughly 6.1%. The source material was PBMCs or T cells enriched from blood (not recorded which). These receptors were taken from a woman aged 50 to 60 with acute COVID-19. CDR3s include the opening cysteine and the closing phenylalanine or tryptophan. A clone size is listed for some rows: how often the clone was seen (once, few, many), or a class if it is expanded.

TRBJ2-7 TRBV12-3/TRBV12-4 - CASSYNRDEQYF
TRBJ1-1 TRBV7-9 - CASSPGQGRNEAFF
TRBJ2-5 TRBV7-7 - CASSFTGGRETQYF
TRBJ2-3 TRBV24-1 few CATSANTDTQYF
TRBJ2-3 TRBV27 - CASSLGTLTDTQYF
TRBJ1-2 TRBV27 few CASSLSGQSNYGYTF
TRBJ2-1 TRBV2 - CASSETGSLYNEQFF
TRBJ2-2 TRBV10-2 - CASTTTYTAGELFF
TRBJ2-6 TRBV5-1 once CASSLGTGSVSGANVLTF
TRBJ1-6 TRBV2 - CASRRDRGDSPLHF
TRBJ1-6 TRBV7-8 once CANPSTGGESSYNSPLHF
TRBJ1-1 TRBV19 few CASSSLPGRAFF
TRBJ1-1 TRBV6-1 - CASSEEGGGSTEAFF
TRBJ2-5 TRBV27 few CAKKTGDNQETQYF
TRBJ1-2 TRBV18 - CASSGTANYGYTF
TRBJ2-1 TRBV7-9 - CASSLEIAGGDEQFF
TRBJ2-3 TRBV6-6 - CASSDRWDSTDTQYF
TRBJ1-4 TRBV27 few CASSFTPGTGRRYKKLFF